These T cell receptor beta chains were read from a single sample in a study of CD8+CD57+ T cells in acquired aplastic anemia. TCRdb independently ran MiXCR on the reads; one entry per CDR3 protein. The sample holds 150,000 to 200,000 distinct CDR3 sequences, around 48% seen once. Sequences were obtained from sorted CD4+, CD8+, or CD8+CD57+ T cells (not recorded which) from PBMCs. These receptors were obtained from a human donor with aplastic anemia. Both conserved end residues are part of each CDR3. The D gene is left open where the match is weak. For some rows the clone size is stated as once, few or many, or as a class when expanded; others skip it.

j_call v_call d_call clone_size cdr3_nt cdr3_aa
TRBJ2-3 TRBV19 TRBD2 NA TGTGCCACACTAGCGGCTAGCACAGATACGCAGTATTTT CATLAASTDTQYF
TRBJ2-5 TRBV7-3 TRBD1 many TGTGCCAGCAGCTCCCACATAGGGGGACAGACACAAGAGACCCAGTACTTC CASSSHIGGQTQETQYF
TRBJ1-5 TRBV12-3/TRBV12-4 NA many TGTGCCAGCAGCCGCCCTGGGAGCAATCAGCCCCAGCATTTT CASSRPGSNQPQHF
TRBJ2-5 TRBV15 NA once TGTGCCACCAGCAGAGATCAACGGGGACTCCAAGAGACCCAGTACTTC CATSRDQRGLQETQYF
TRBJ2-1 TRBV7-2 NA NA TGTGCCAGCAAAAGGGAGGCCTACAATGAGCAGTTCTTC CASKREAYNEQFF
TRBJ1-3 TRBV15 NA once TGTGCCACCAGCACCGACCGCCTGGCAGGAAACACCATATATTTT CATSTDRLAGNTIYF
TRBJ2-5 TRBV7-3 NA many TGTGCCAGCAGCTTGGGGGGGCGAGAGACCCAGTACTTC CASSLGGRETQYF
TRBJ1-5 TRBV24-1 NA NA TGTGCCACCAGTGATTTGAATAGCAATCAGCCCCAGCATTTT CATSDLNSNQPQHF
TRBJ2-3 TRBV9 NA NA TGTGCCAGCAGCGTGGGCATCGGACAGTCAGATACGCAGTATTTT CASSVGIGQSDTQYF
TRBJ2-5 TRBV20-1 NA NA TGCAGTGCCGACCCGTCCCAAGAGACCCAGTACTTC CSADPSQETQYF
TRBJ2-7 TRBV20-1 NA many TGCAGTGCTAGACCCCCTCAGCCAGGGGCCTACGAGCAGTACTTC CSARPPQPGAYEQYF
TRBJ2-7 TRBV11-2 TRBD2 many TGTGCCAGCAGCTCTAGCCTCGGGACTAGACATGATATCTCCTACGAGCAGTACTTC CASSSSLGTRHDISYEQYF
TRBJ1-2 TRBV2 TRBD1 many TGTGCCAGCAGTGAATCAGGGGGCCCTGGAAGCTACACCTTC CASSESGGPGSYTF
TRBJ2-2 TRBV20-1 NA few TGCAGTGCTAGAGATCTCCGTTCAGGGACTAACACCGGGGAGCTGTTTTTT CSARDLRSGTNTGELFF
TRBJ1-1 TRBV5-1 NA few TGCGCCAGCAAGGGGATTAACACTGAAGCTTTCTTT CASKGINTEAFF
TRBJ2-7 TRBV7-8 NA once TGTGCCAGCAGCCCTAAGCACGAGCAGTACTTC CASSPKHEQYF
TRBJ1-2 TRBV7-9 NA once TGTGCCAGCAGCTTACAGGGGTTCCTAGGCTACACCTTC CASSLQGFLGYTF
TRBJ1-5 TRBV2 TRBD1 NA TGTGCCAGCAGCAAGACAGGGTCCCAGCCCCAGCATTTT CASSKTGSQPQHF
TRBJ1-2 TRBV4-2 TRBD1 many TGTGCCAGCAGCCAACAAACGACAGGGGTTACCTATGGCTACACCTTC CASSQQTTGVTYGYTF
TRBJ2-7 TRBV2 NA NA TGTGCCAGCAGCCTGCGACTGGACTATTCCGAGCAGTACTTC CASSLRLDYSEQYF
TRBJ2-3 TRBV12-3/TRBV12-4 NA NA TGTGCCAGCAGTTTAAGGGGGGGGCCGCCAGATACGCAGTATTTT CASSLRGGPPDTQYF
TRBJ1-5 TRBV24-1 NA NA TGTGCCACCCAGGGAGAAGGGAATCAGCCCCAGCATTTT CATQGEGNQPQHF
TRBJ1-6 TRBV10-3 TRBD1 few TGTGCCACCGGGACAGGAGGTTCACCCCTCCACTTT CATGTGGSPLHF